These T cell receptor beta chains were read from a single sample in a study of PD-1 blockade in classical Hodgkin lymphoma. The data were produced by immunoSEQ multiplex PCR, yet TCRdb's version contains in-frame clones alone and is incomplete. The sample has some 96,000 clones; roughly 91% are singletons. This specimen consisted of peripheral blood mononuclear cells (PBMCs), obtained before the fourth cycle of nivolumab. These receptors came from a human donor with classical Hodgkin lymphoma. Both conserved end residues are part of each CDR3. The D gene is left open where the match is weak. Clone size is given for some rows only: seen once, a few or many times, or a class if the clone is expanded.

j_gene	len	abundance	d_gene	v_gene	CDR3nt	CDR3aa
TRBJ1-3	15	NA	TRBD1	TRBV28	TGTGCCAGCATCAAAGGGACAGGGTTGGGAGGGACCATATATTTT	CASIKGTGLGGTIYF
TRBJ2-7	12	NA	NA	TRBV11-1	TGTGCCAGCAGCCGAAGAACCCACGAGCAGTACTTC	CASSRRTHEQYF
TRBJ1-1	16	NA	TRBD1	TRBV6-5	TGTGCCAGCAGTTACTCGATCGGGACAGGGAGCACTGAAGCTTTCTTT	CASSYSIGTGSTEAFF
TRBJ2-1	14	NA	NA	TRBV2	TGTGCCAGCAGAATGGGAGCACTAGACAATGAGCAGTTCTTC	CASRMGALDNEQFF
TRBJ2-7	14	NA	NA	TRBV5-1	TGCGCCAGCAGCGGTGCGGAGCACACCTACGAGCAGTACTTC	CASSGAEHTYEQYF
TRBJ2-1	15	NA	TRBD2	TRBV6-1	TGTGCCAGCAGGGGAGCGGGAAACTCCTACAATGAGCAGTTCTTC	CASRGAGNSYNEQFF
TRBJ2-2	16	NA	TRBD1	TRBV19	TGTGCCAGTAGTATTAAGACAGGGCGAGAGGCCGGGGAGCTGTTTTTT	CASSIKTGREAGELFF
TRBJ2-5	18	NA	TRBD1	TRBV4-1	TGCGCCAGCAGCCGCATAACAGGGGGCGCCGGGTGGGGGGAGACCCAGTACTTC	CASSRITGGAGWGETQYF
TRBJ1-1	16	once	TRBD1	TRBV28	TGTGCCAGCAGTCCCCCGGGACAGATTCCCTTGGGGGAAGCTTTCTTT	CASSPPGQIPLGEAFF
TRBJ2-5	14	NA	NA	TRBV7-2	TGTGCCAGCAGCTTAAGTGGGGCCTATGGGACCCAGTACTTC	CASSLSGAYGTQYF
TRBJ1-2	12	NA	NA	TRBV5-1	TGCGCCAGCAGCTGGGACGGGGATGGCTACACCTTC	CASSWDGDGYTF
TRBJ2-7	15	NA	NA	TRBV18	TGTGCCAGCTCACCCTTCCCAGGGGGGACCTACGAGCAGTACTTC	CASSPFPGGTYEQYF
TRBJ2-7	14	few	NA	TRBV27	TGTGCCAGCAGTTTATCGGAATGGGGCCACGAGCAGTACTTC	CASSLSEWGHEQYF
TRBJ2-1	15	NA	TRBD2	TRBV28	TGTGCCAGCAGTCGGACTAGCGGGACCTACAATGAGCAGTTCTTC	CASSRTSGTYNEQFF
TRBJ2-3	17	NA	NA	TRBV7-8	TGTGCCAGCAGCTTAACTCCACAGAAAAAAGACACAGATACGCAGTATTTT	CASSLTPQKKDTDTQYF
TRBJ2-7	15	NA	NA	TRBV15	TGTGCCACGGGTGCGGCTCCGGGACGGTCCTACGAGCAGTACTTC	CATGAAPGRSYEQYF
TRBJ2-5	14	NA	TRBD2	TRBV7-9	TGTGCCAGCAGCTTAGTAGCGGGAAAAGAGACCCAGTACTTC	CASSLVAGKETQYF
TRBJ2-7	15	NA	TRBD1	TRBV28	TGTGCCAGCAGCCAAGGGGGCGCGGGCTCCTACGAGCAGTACTTC	CASSQGGAGSYEQYF
TRBJ2-5	12	NA	NA	TRBV6-5	TGTGCCAGTAGCGCAGTGGTGGGGACCCAGTACTTC	CASSAVVGTQYF
TRBJ2-5	17	NA	TRBD2	TRBV6-1	TGTGCCAGCAGTGAAGTGGGGGGGGGACTACCCATGGAGACCCAGTACTTC	CASSEVGGGLPMETQYF
TRBJ2-2	16	NA	NA	TRBV30	TGTGCCTGGTCGCCCGGCAGGGGGGGAGGGTCCGGGGAGCTGTTTTTT	CAWSPGRGGGSGELFF
TRBJ2-3	14	NA	NA	TRBV19	TGTGCCAGTAGTCGGGGGTTGGACACAGATACGCAGTATTTT	CASSRGLDTDTQYF
TRBJ2-7	14	NA	NA	TRBV6-6	TGTGCCAGCAGCTACGGGACCGACGCCTACGAGCAGTACTTC	CASSYGTDAYEQYF
TRBJ1-4	11	NA	NA	TRBV2	TGTGCCAGCAGTGAAAACCCAGGACTGTTTTTT	CASSENPGLFF
TRBJ2-7	14	NA	TRBD1	TRBV5-1	TGCGCCAGCAGTAGGACAGGGGGCACGTACGAGCAGTACTTC	CASSRTGGTYEQYF
TRBJ2-7	14	NA	TRBD2	TRBV7-2	TGTGCCAGGGGGGGCGGGACTAGATCCTACGAGCAGTACTTC	CARGGGTRSYEQYF
TRBJ2-5	16	NA	NA	TRBV9	TGTGCCAGCAGCGTAGGGCTAATCGGGGATGGCGAGACCCAGTACTTC	CASSVGLIGDGETQYF
TRBJ2-5	15	NA	TRBD2	TRBV5-1	TGCGCCAGCAGCTTGTTGTCTAGCGGGACAGAGACCCAGTACTTC	CASSLLSSGTETQYF
TRBJ1-1	15	NA	NA	TRBV4-1	TGCGCCAGCAGCCAAGAAAGTAAGGGTATTTCTGAAGCTTTCTTT	CASSQESKGISEAFF
TRBJ2-5	12	NA	NA	TRBV2	TGTGCCAGCAGCCAACCAGGGGTGGAGCAGTACTTC	CASSQPGVEQYF
TRBJ1-4	14	NA	NA	TRBV30	TGTGCCTGGACCACAGGGATAACTAATGAAAAACTGTTTTTT	CAWTTGITNEKLFF
TRBJ1-2	13	NA	NA	TRBV7-9	TGTGCCAGCAGCTTCCGACAGGTGGGGGAGTACACCTTC	CASSFRQVGEYTF
TRBJ1-1	14	NA	NA	TRBV5-4	TGTGCCAGCAGCCAAAGGACAGTGAACACTGAAGCTTTCTTT	CASSQRTVNTEAFF
TRBJ1-2	15	NA	NA	TRBV6-5	TGTGCCAGCAGTACCCCGGGGGGGTGGGACTATGGCTACACCTTC	CASSTPGGWDYGYTF
TRBJ1-5	14	NA	TRBD1	TRBV2	TGTGCCAGCAGGCCGGGACAGCCCAATCAGCCCCAGCATTTT	CASRPGQPNQPQHF
TRBJ2-1	14	NA	NA	TRBV19	TGTGCCAGTAGTATTGATGTGGGAATCAATGAGCAGTTCTTC	CASSIDVGINEQFF
TRBJ1-1	15	NA	NA	TRBV19	TGTGCCAGTATGGGGGCAGGAGGTAGGAACACTGAAGCTTTCTTT	CASMGAGGRNTEAFF
TRBJ1-1	15	NA	TRBD1	TRBV28	TGTGCCAGCAGTTTATTTTCAGGGGGTAACACTGAAGCTTTCTTT	CASSLFSGGNTEAFF
TRBJ2-1	13	NA	NA	TRBV19	TGTGCCAGTAGTTTAAACTTAGACGATGAGCAGTTCTTC	CASSLNLDDEQFF
TRBJ1-3	12	NA	NA	TRBV30	TGTGCCTGGAGTCCCTCAGGAAACACCATATATTTT	CAWSPSGNTIYF
TRBJ1-2	16	NA	TRBD1	TRBV27	TGTGCCAGCAGTTTATCGAGGGGGACAGGGGTGGATGGCTACACCTTC	CASSLSRGTGVDGYTF
TRBJ1-2	13	NA	TRBD1	TRBV9	TGTGCCAGCGCGGGGACAGGGAGCTATGGCTACACCTTC	CASAGTGSYGYTF
TRBJ2-7	16	NA	NA	TRBV7-6	TGTGCCAGCAGCTCCGCCCTAGGGGCCTACTCCTACGAGCAGTACTTC	CASSSALGAYSYEQYF
TRBJ2-1	14	NA	NA	TRBV2	TGTGCCAGCAGTGTTCGTGACACCTACAATGAGCAGTTCTTC	CASSVRDTYNEQFF
TRBJ1-5	13	once	NA	TRBV6-5	TGTGCCAGCAGGCGCGACAGAACTTCGCCCCAGCATTTT	CASRRDRTSPQHF
TRBJ1-2	13	NA	NA	TRBV6-5	TGTGCCAGCAGTTACGGTGTTAACTATGGCTACACCTTC	CASSYGVNYGYTF
TRBJ2-7	13	NA	NA	TRBV7-6	TGTGCCAGCAGCTTATCGAGCTCCTACGAGCAGTACTTC	CASSLSSSYEQYF
TRBJ1-1	13	few	NA	TRBV6-1	TGTGCCAGCAGTGAATACGGGAACACTGAAGCTTTCTTT	CASSEYGNTEAFF
TRBJ1-5	19	NA	TRBD1	TRBV4-1	TGCGCCAGCAGCCAAGGGACGCGCACAGGGGCCGGCCCCAATCAGCCCCAGCATTTT	CASSQGTRTGAGPNQPQHF
TRBJ1-6	14	NA	NA	TRBV30	TGTGCCTCAAAAAAGGACGGATCAAATTCACCCCTCCACTTT	CASKKDGSNSPLHF
TRBJ1-1	16	NA	NA	TRBV11-2	TGTGTCAGCAGCTTAGGGGCAGCACCATGGAACACTGAAGCTTTCTTT	CVSSLGAAPWNTEAFF
TRBJ2-3	16	NA	TRBD2	TRBV2	TGTGCCAGCGCTGTAGCGGGAGGGCCGAGGACAGATACGCAGTATTTT	CASAVAGGPRTDTQYF
TRBJ2-1	16	NA	NA	TRBV5-6	TGTGCCAGCAGGGCGAGGCCAGGGGTGGAGTACAATGAGCAGTTCTTC	CASRARPGVEYNEQFF
TRBJ1-1	15	once	TRBD1	TRBV18	TGTGCCAGCTCACCCCCGGGACAGCAAAACACTGAAGCTTTCTTT	CASSPPGQQNTEAFF
TRBJ1-3	16	NA	NA	TRBV9	TGTGCCAGCAGCGTAACCGGGACCGCTACCGGAAACACCATATATTTT	CASSVTGTATGNTIYF
TRBJ1-1	12	NA	NA	TRBV27	TGTGCCAGCAGTTCAGGGAACACTGAAGCTTTCTTT	CASSSGNTEAFF